These 28 T cell receptor beta chains were all obtained from the same sample, sequenced in a study of cytomegalovirus exposure and HLA in healthy donors. Primers: 60 Vbeta forward and 13 Jbeta reverse. The protocol was immunoSEQ multiplex PCR, while the TCRdb copy is restricted to in-frame clones and leaves out a portion. The sample has about 94,000 clones, approximately 7.1% seen once. The material sequenced was PBMCs. The origin of the receptors is a man aged 45-60 years in good health and CMV-seronegative.

This clone was seen a handful of times. V gene TRBV7-3 combines with J gene TRBJ2-2; tentatively, D is TRBD2 (6 bases). This CDR3 has 14 residues. Trimming cost V 4 bases and J 6 bases, with 12 bases left between them. Germline assignment: CDR1 SGHTA and CDR2 FQGTGA. The DNA for the CDR3 is TGTGCCAGCAGCTCCCAGACTAGTCCCGGGGAGCTGTTTTTT. Translated: CASSSQTSPGELFF.

This clone appeared a few times. Since the CDR3 does not end with the conserved phenylalanine or tryptophan, this likely comes from a read error. The chain employs TRBV28 and TRBJ1-3; TRBD1 matches at 8 bases. This CDR3 comprises 15 residues. CDR1 is MDHEN, CDR2 SYDVKM, per germline. V shed 6 bases and J 2 bases; nucleotides not matched to a gene: 6. The CDR3 is CASSAGTGAGNTIYV. DNA of the CDR3: TGTGCCAGCAGCGCCGGGACAGGAGCTGGAAACACCATATATGTT.

This clone occurred a few times. The rearrangement joins TRBV5-6 to TRBJ2-2; 8 bases line up with TRBD1. The V gene's germline CDR1 is SGHDT and CDR2 YYEEEE. The CDR3 loop spans 16 amino acids. J was trimmed by 6 bases and V by 3 bases; bases with no gene match: 10. CDR3 in DNA: TGTGCCAGCAGCTCCTCGGGACAGGCTTGGTCCGGGGAGCTGTTTTTT. Translating gives CASSSSGQAWSGELFF.

The rearrangement links TRBV11-2 to TRBJ2-7, with 11 bases fitting TRBD2. Germline assignment: CDR1 SGHAT and CDR2 FQNNGV. CDR3 size: 16 residues. V shed 5 bases, J shed 4 bases, and the junction held 10 bases outside the gene matches. This CDR3 is CASSPSGSGRDYEQYF. For the CDR3, the DNA is TGTGCCAGCAGCCCTAGTGGTAGCGGGAGGGATTACGAGCAGTACTTC.

The chain has TRBV28 and TRBJ1-5, with 9 bases matching TRBD1. Trimming at V came to 6 bases and at J to 3 bases, leaving 6 bases not matched to a gene. The CDR3 consists of 15 residues. Germline loops: CDR1 MDHEN, CDR2 SYDVKM. The CDR3, as DNA: TGTGCCAGCAGCTTCGGACAGGGGTACAATCAGCCCCAGCATTTT. This sequence encodes CASSFGQGYNQPQHF.

This chain connects TRBV7-8 to TRBJ2-5; TRBD1 matches at 10 bases. After removal of 3 bases from V and 4 bases from J, the junction contained 2 bases not matched to a gene. The CDR3 length is 14 residues. Germline CDR1 reads SGHVS; CDR2 reads FQNEAQ. The CDR3 bases are TGTGCCAGCAGCTTCCGGACAGGGGGAGAGACCCAGTACTTC. It codes for CASSFRTGGETQYF.

V usage is TRBV18 and J usage is TRBJ2-6; unclear D gene. CDR1 is KGHSH and CDR2 is LQKENI in the germline V gene. The CDR3 has 15 residues. Deletions cut 2 bases from V and 0 bases from J, with 5 bases between. CDR3 protein: CASSPWASGANVLTF. CDR3 DNA sequence: TGTGCCAGCTCACCATGGGCCTCTGGGGCCAACGTCCTGACTTTC.

DNA for the CDR3: TGTGCCAGCAGCCAGGAAGTTCGTCAGCCCCAGCATTTT. Translated, it gives CASSQEVRQPQHF. This chain joins TRBV2 and TRBJ1-5; D is unresolved. V gave up 6 bases and J gave up 6 bases, with 12 bases separating them. Germline V CDR1 and CDR2: SNHLY, FYNNEI. The CDR3 is 13 amino acids.

For this clone: This same CDR3 is encoded by further DNA sequences in the sample. The rearrangement joins TRBV7-2 to TRBJ2-3; 10 bases are shared with TRBD1. The germline V gene encodes CDR1 SGHTA and CDR2 FQGNSA. Unmatched junction bases numbered 9, after V lost 4 bases and J lost 5 bases. The CDR3 covers 16 residues. CDR3 bases: TGTGCCAGCAGCTGGGGGGACAGGGGAGGTGGAGATACGCAGTATTTT. Amino acid sequence: CASSWGDRGGGDTQYF.

This clone occurred a few times. V is TRBV27 and J is TRBJ2-5; 10 bases are shared with TRBD2. V shed 6 bases and J 2 bases; nucleotides not matched to a gene: 6. From germline, CDR1 is MNHEY and CDR2 SMNVEV (reference sequence). This CDR3 has 15 amino acids. The CDR3 here is CASRKLAGRQETQYF. Written as DNA, the CDR3 is TGTGCCAGCAGAAAACTAGCGGGGCGTCAAGAGACCCAGTACTTC.

The genes are TRBV27 and TRBJ2-7; TRBD1 agrees at 7 bases. V dropped 8 bases and J dropped 4; count of bases not matched to a gene: 5. Germline V gives CDR1 MNHEY, CDR2 SMNVEV (reference sequence). This CDR3 contains 12 residues. CDR3 bases: TGTGCCAGCTTGACAGGGTTTTACGAGCAGTACTTC. It yields the protein CASLTGFYEQYF.

This clone has only a few counts. This sequence joins TRBV6-1 and TRBJ1-1; 7 nucleotides line up with TRBD1. The CDR3 runs to 16 residues. CDR1 and CDR2 from the germline V gene are MNHNS and SASEGT. Losses at the gene ends were 3 bases for V and 4 bases for J; bases not matched to a gene: 11. The CDR3 DNA reads TGTGCCAGCAGTGACAGGGGGTCTCGGTTTAGCACTGAAGCTTTCTTT. It specifies CASSDRGSRFSTEAFF.

This clone was seen a few times. The chain links TRBV30 to TRBJ1-3, with D unclear. There are 14 residues in the CDR3. V gave up 0 bases and J gave up 4 bases, with 10 bases separating them. The germline V gene has CDR1 GTSNPN and CDR2 SVGIG (reference sequence). The CDR3 nucleotides are TGTGCCTGGAGTGTAAAGGGAGCAGGAAACACCATATATTTT. This sequence encodes CAWSVKGAGNTIYF.

The V gene is TRBV19, the J gene TRBJ1-1; weak D call: TRBD1 (6 bases). This CDR3 has 15 residues. Trimming cost V 6 bases and J 8 bases, with 22 bases left between them. CDR1 and CDR2 from the germline V gene are LNHDA and SQIVND (reference sequence). The CDR3 reads CASRRTGSNPQEAFF. CDR3 coding DNA: TGTGCCAGTAGACGAACAGGGTCTAACCCACAAGAAGCTTTCTTT.

The J gene is TRBJ2-1, the V gene TRBV18; 9 nucleotides match TRBD2. Germline lookup yields CDR1 KGHSH and CDR2 LQKENI. V lost 6 bases, J lost 5 bases, and 2 bases stayed unmatched. The length of the CDR3 is 13 residues. CDR3 in DNA: TGTGCCAGCTCGAGACTAGCGGACAATGAGCAGTTCTTC. Its protein is CASSRLADNEQFF.

This chain links TRBV19 with TRBJ1-5; D is unclear. Per germline, CDR1 LNHDA and CDR2 SQIVND (reference sequence). The CDR3 runs 16 residues. Between the trimmed V and J ends, which lost 10 bases and 2 bases, there was a span of 21 bases. CDR3 nucleotide sequence: TGTGCCACACAAGAACGGCCCGGAGAAGGCAATCAGCCCCAGCATTTT. This encodes CATQERPGEGNQPQHF.

V and J are TRBV28 and TRBJ1-1; D unclear. The CDR3 is 13 amino acids. CDR1 and CDR2 from the germline V gene are MDHEN and SYDVKM. Trimming removed 6 bases at V and 1 base at J, with 9 bases between. CDR3 region: CASRGVGNTEAFF. DNA of the CDR3: TGTGCCAGCAGGGGAGTTGGGAACACTGAAGCTTTCTTT.

CDR3 coding DNA: TGTGCCAGCAGTTACCCAGGACAACGAAACACCATATATTTT. It specifies CASSYPGQRNTIYF. The chain couples TRBV6-5 to TRBJ1-3; possible D gene TRBD1, 5 bases. The CDR3 extends over 14 amino acids. CDR1 and CDR2 from the germline V gene are MNHEY and SVGAGI. The V end was cut by 2 bases, the J end by 5 bases, with 10 bases between.

This clone was detected only once. The chain uses TRBV18 and TRBJ1-1, with 9 bases that match TRBD1. CDR1 and CDR2 (germline): KGHSH, LQKENI. J was trimmed by 6 bases and V by 4 bases; bases with no gene match: 3. This CDR3 spans 13 amino acids. This CDR3 is CASSQGTGPEAFF. The CDR3, as DNA: TGTGCCAGCTCACAAGGGACAGGGCCTGAAGCTTTCTTT.

There are a few counts of this clone. The chain has TRBV6-6 and TRBJ2-7; a possible D gene is TRBD2 (7 bases). Germline loops: CDR1 MNHNY, CDR2 SVGAGI (reference sequence). Trimming stripped 1 base from V and 4 bases from J, with 11 bases between. CDR3 length: 14 amino acids. The CDR3 bases are TGTGCCAGCAGTTACTGGGAGGGGGAATACGAGCAGTACTTC. Encoded protein: CASSYWEGEYEQYF.

The chain combines TRBV28 with TRBJ2-3, with 8 nucleotides matching TRBD2. Germline V gives CDR1 MDHEN, CDR2 SYDVKM. After removal of 2 bases from V and 2 bases from J, the junction contained 9 bases not matched to a gene. The CDR3 runs to 17 residues. The CDR3 DNA follows: TGTGCCAGCAGTTTAAACCCCCTAGCGGGCCACACAGATACGCAGTATTTT. Translated, it gives CASSLNPLAGHTDTQYF.

The chain recombines TRBV19 with TRBJ1-2; 10 nucleotides agree with TRBD1. Germline-derived CDR1 and CDR2 are LNHDA and SQIVND (reference sequence). The CDR3 totals 14 residues. V lost 4 bases and J lost 4; bases outside the gene matches: 3. The CDR3 DNA reads TGTGCCAGTAGTAGGGACAGGGGTTCCTATGGCTACACCTTC. It codes for CASSRDRGSYGYTF.

This clone was found a few times. The J gene is TRBJ2-7, the V gene TRBV6-1, with TRBD2 matching 9 bases. From germline, CDR1 is MNHNS and CDR2 SASEGT. The CDR3 runs to 17 residues. Germline trimming cut 0 bases from V and 0 bases from J; bases unmatched to any gene: 6. The chain's CDR3 is CASSEASAGGSSYEQYF. DNA of the CDR3: TGTGCCAGCAGTGAAGCCTCGGCGGGGGGGAGCTCCTACGAGCAGTACTTC.

This clone was seen a handful of times. This rearrangement joins TRBV6-5 to TRBJ1-5; D might be TRBD1 (6 bases). Germline loops: CDR1 MNHEY, CDR2 SVGAGI. V shed 6 bases and J shed 7 bases, with 16 bases lying between them. CDR3 length: 14 residues. Here the CDR3 reads CASRKGGTSQPQHF. In DNA, the CDR3 is TGTGCCAGCAGAAAAGGTGGGACAAGCCAGCCCCAGCATTTT.

This clone was observed a handful of times. The V and J genes are TRBV6-1 and TRBJ1-3; D gene uncertain. This CDR3 has 13 amino acids. The germline gives CDR1 MNHNS, CDR2 SASEGT. V was shortened by 7 bases and J by 1 base, with 8 bases between the two germline ends. In nucleotides, the CDR3 is TGTGCCAGCACCCCCCAGTCTGGAAACACCATATATTTT. Translation: CASTPQSGNTIYF.

This clone has just a few counts. The chain joins TRBV5-4 to TRBJ2-2, with 8 bases lining up with TRBD2. The CDR3 totals 18 residues. Losses at the gene ends were 4 bases for V and 4 bases for J; bases not matched to a gene: 15. Germline V gene sequence: CDR1 SGHNT, CDR2 YYREEE (reference sequence). The DNA of the CDR3 is TGTGCCAGCAGCCCCCTGAGCGGGGGCACTTTTTCCACCGGGGAGCTGTTTTTT. Translated: CASSPLSGGTFSTGELFF.

In its sample, this clone was seen a few times. The V and J genes are TRBV5-6 and TRBJ2-7, with 8 bases fitting TRBD2. The CDR3 covers 14 residues. With V trimmed by 2 bases and J by 8 bases, 9 bases remained unmatched. Germline V gene data show CDR1 as SGHDT and CDR2 as YYEEEE. CDR3 in amino acids: CASSLSGSSFKQYF. The CDR3 bases are TGTGCCAGCAGCTTAAGCGGGAGTAGTTTTAAGCAGTACTTC.

This clone was seen a few times. This chain connects TRBV6-5 to TRBJ1-1; tentative D call: TRBD1 (5 bases). Deletions cut 5 bases from V and 7 bases from J, with 17 bases between. The CDR3 is made up of 14 amino acids. Germline-derived CDR1 and CDR2 are MNHEY and SVGAGI. CDR3 sequence (DNA): TGTGCCAGCAGTGAAATGGGGGGGGTGATTGAAGCTTTCTTT. Translated, it gives CASSEMGGVIEAFF.